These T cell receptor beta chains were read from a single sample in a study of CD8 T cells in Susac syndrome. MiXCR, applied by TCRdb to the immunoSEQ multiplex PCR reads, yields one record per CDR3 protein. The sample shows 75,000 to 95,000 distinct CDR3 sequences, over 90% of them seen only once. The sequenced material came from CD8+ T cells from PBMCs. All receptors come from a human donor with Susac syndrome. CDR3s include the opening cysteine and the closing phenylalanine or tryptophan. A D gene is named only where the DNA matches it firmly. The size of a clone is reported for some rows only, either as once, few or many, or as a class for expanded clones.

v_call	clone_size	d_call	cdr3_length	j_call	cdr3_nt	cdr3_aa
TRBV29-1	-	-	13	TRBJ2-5	TGCAGCGTTGAGATTATGGGGAAGGAGACCCAGTACTTC	CSVEIMGKETQYF
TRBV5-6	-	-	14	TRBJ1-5	TGTGCCAGCAGCTTCAGGGAGGTGGGACAGCCCCAGCATTTT	CASSFREVGQPQHF
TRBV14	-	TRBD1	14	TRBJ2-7	TGTGCCAGCAGCCCATACACGACAGGGGCCGAGCAGTACTTC	CASSPYTTGAEQYF
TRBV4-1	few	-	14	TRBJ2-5	TGCGCCAGCAGCCAAGACAGGGGCCAAGAGACCCAGTACTTC	CASSQDRGQETQYF
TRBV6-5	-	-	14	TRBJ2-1	TGTGCCAGCAGTTACACCCGGGCCTACAATGAGCAGTTCTTC	CASSYTRAYNEQFF
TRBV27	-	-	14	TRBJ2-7	TGTGCCAGCAGTTTTAGAGTCAGCTCCTACGAGCAGTACTTC	CASSFRVSSYEQYF
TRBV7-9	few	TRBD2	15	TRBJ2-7	TGTGCCAGCAGCCCCGGGACTAGCGGATACTACGAGCAGTACTTC	CASSPGTSGYYEQYF
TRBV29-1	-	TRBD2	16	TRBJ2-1	TGCAGCGTTGAAGGAAAGGACGGGAGGATGGGGAATGAGCAGTTCTTC	CSVEGKDGRMGNEQFF
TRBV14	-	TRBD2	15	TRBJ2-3	TGTGCCAGCAGCCAAGAGGCGGGAGCGGTCGATACGCAGTATTTT	CASSQEAGAVDTQYF
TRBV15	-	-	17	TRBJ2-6	TGTGCCACCAGCAGAGAGGGGACTCTCTCTGGGGCCAACGTCCTGACTTTC	CATSREGTLSGANVLTF
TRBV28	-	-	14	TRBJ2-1	TGTGCCAGCAGTTTATGGGGCTCCTACAATGAGCAGTTCTTC	CASSLWGSYNEQFF
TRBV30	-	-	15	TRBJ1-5	TGTGCCTGGAGTGGGTCAGGGACGGAGTATCAGCCCCAGCATTTT	CAWSGSGTEYQPQHF
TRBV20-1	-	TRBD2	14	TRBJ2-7	TGCAGTGCTCCCCGTAGCGGGAGGGCCGGCGAGCAGTACTTC	CSAPRSGRAGEQYF
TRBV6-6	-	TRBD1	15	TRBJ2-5	TGTGCCAGCAGTTACTTCAGGGGGCAATCGGAGACCCAGTACTTC	CASSYFRGQSETQYF
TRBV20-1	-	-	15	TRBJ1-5	TGCAGTGCGGCCAGGACGACAGATAGCAATCAGCCCCAGCATTTT	CSAARTTDSNQPQHF
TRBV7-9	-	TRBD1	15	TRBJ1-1	TGTGCCAGCAGCTTATTCGACAGGGGGAACACTGAAGCTTTCTTT	CASSLFDRGNTEAFF
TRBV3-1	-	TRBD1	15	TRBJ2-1	TGTGCCAGCAGCCAAACGACAGGGGTCGACAATGAGCAGTTCTTC	CASSQTTGVDNEQFF
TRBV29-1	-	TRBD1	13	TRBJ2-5	TGCAGCGTTCGGACAGGGGTGGGGGAGACCCAGTACTTC	CSVRTGVGETQYF
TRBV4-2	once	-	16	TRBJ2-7	TGTGCCAGCAGCCAAGATCGGGGACCCAATTCCATCGAGCAGTACTTC	CASSQDRGPNSIEQYF
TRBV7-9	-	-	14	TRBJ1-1	TGTGCCAGCAGCCCTCGACAGGCCGACACTGAAGCTTTCTTT	CASSPRQADTEAFF
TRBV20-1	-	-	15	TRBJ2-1	TGCAGTGCTAGACTAAGCGTGAGCTCCTACAATGAGCAGTTCTTC	CSARLSVSSYNEQFF
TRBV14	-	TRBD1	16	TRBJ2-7	TGTGCCAGCAGCCAAGGTCCGGGACAGGGGGCGTACGAGCAGTACTTC	CASSQGPGQGAYEQYF
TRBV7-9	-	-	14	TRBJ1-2	TGTGCCAGCTCCGGGGTGGGCGGACTAAATGGCTACACCTTC	CASSGVGGLNGYTF
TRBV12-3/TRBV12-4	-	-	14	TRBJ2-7	TGTGCCAGCAGTGTAACAGGGAGCTCCTACGAGCAGTACTTC	CASSVTGSSYEQYF
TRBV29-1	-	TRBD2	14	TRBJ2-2	TGCAGCGCCAGACTAGCGGGAGCCACCGGGGAGCTGTTTTTT	CSARLAGATGELFF
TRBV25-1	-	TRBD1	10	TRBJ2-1	TGTGCCAGCAGGAGGGACAGGGAATTCTTC	CASRRDREFF
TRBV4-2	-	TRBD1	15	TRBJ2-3	TGTGCCAGCAGCCAACCGGGACAGGGAAAGGATACGCAGTATTTT	CASSQPGQGKDTQYF
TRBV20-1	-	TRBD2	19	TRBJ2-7	TGCAGTGCTCCACGAGTTAGGCTAGCGGGAGGGCCTGACTCCTACGAGCAGTACTTC	CSAPRVRLAGGPDSYEQYF
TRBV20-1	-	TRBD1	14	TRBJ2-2	TGCAGTGCCAAGACAGGGTTTGTCACCGGGGAGCTGTTTTTT	CSAKTGFVTGELFF
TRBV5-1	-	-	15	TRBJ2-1	TGCGCCAGCAGCTTGGGTATAGCGGCAGGAGGGGAGCAGTTCTTC	CASSLGIAAGGEQFF
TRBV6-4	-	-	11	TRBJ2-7	TGTGCCAGCAGCGCCGGGGGCGAGCAGTACTTC	CASSAGGEQYF
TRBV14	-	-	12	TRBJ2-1	TGTGCCAGCAGCAACGGGTACAATGAGCAGTTCTTC	CASSNGYNEQFF
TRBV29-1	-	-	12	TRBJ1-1	TGCAGCTCGACAGCCATGAACACTGAAGCTTTCTTT	CSSTAMNTEAFF
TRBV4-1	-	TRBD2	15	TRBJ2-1	TGCGCCAGCAGCCAAGTGGGCGGGAGTACATATGAGCAGTTCTTC	CASSQVGGSTYEQFF
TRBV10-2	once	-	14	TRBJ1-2	TGCGCCAGCAAATCCCGGGACGAATACTATGGCTACACCTTC	CASKSRDEYYGYTF
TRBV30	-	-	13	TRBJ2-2	TGTGCCTGGAGTGCAGGGTTCACCGGGGAGCTGTTTTTT	CAWSAGFTGELFF
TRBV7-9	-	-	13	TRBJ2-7	TGTGCCAGCAGCTATGGACAGTCGGGCGAGCAGTACTTC	CASSYGQSGEQYF
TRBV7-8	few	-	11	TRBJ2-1	TGTGCCAGCAGTTTAAGTGATGAGCAGTTCTTC	CASSLSDEQFF
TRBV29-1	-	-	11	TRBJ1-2	TGCAGCGTTGCGACTGGCTATGGCTACACCTTC	CSVATGYGYTF
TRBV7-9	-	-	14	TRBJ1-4	TGTGCCAGCATCCCCCTGACGTTGGACGAAAAACTGTTTTTT	CASIPLTLDEKLFF
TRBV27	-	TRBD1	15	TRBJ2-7	TGTGCCAGCAGCCCCCGGGACAGGGGTTACTACGAGCAGTACTTC	CASSPRDRGYYEQYF
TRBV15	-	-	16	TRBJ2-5	TGTGCCACCAGCACCCGCCAAGTGAGGGCCGAAGAGACCCAGTACTTC	CATSTRQVRAEETQYF
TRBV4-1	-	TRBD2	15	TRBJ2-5	TGCGCCAGCAGCCAAGCGGGGGGTAGCTGGGAGACCCAGTACTTC	CASSQAGGSWETQYF
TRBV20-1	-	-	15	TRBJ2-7	TGCAGTGCCACCTTTGGGGCCTACTCACCCTACGAGCAGTACTTC	CSATFGAYSPYEQYF
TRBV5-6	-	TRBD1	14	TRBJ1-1	TGTGCCAGCAGCCCGGGGACAGGGAGTATTGAAGCTTTCTTT	CASSPGTGSIEAFF
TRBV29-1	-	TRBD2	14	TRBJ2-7	TGCAGCGTTGAAAGGACTAGCGGCGAACCTGGGCAGTACTTC	CSVERTSGEPGQYF
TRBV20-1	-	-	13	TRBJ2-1	TGCAGTGCTAGCTGGGCGACTTACAATGAGCAGTTCTTC	CSASWATYNEQFF
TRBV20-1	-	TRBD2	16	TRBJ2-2	TGCAGTGCTAGGAGTGGGAGGGCGGAGGACACCGGGGAGCTGTTTTTT	CSARSGRAEDTGELFF
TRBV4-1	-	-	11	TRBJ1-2	TGCGCCAGCAGCCAGGGGCGAGGCTACACCTTC	CASSQGRGYTF
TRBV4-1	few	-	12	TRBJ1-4	TGCGCCAGCAGTCTTGTTAATGAAAAACTGTTTTTT	CASSLVNEKLFF
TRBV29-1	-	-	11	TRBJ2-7	TGCAGCGTTGGGGCCACCTACGAGCAGTACTTC	CSVGATYEQYF
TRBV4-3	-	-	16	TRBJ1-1	TGCGCCAGCAGCCGGGGGGTAGGGTCCGGGAACACTGAAGCTTTCTTT	CASSRGVGSGNTEAFF
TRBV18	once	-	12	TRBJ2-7	TGTGCCAGCTCCCACTTGGAGTACGAGCAGTACTTC	CASSHLEYEQYF
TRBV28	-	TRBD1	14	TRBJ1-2	TGTGCCAGCAAGTCCCGGGACAGGGGGCTTGGCTACACCTTC	CASKSRDRGLGYTF
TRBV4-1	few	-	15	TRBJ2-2	TGCGCCAGCAGCCCTAAGACACATACCACCGGGGAGCTGTTTTTT	CASSPKTHTTGELFF
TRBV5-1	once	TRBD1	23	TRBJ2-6	TGCGCCAGCAGCTTGGTCCTGGGCGGACAGGGGGACCGCCCCAGCTCTGGGGCCAACGTCCTGACTTTC	CASSLVLGGQGDRPSSGANVLTF
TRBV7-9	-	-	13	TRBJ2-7	TGTGCCAGCAGCGCTGGGGACTCCTACGAGCAGTACTTC	CASSAGDSYEQYF
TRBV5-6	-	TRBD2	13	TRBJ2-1	TGTGCCAGCAGCTTCGGGACTAGCGGTGAGCAGTTCTTC	CASSFGTSGEQFF
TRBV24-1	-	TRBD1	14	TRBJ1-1	TGTGCCACCAGTGATTCTGGACAGGGCACTGAAGCTTTCTTT	CATSDSGQGTEAFF
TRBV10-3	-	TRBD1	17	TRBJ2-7	TGTGCCATCAGTGATCTAAGTGGAGGACAGGGGATAAGGGAGCAGTACTTC	CAISDLSGGQGIREQYF